This T cell receptor beta chain was profiled in a study of cytomegalovirus exposure and HLA in healthy donors. Vbeta (60) and Jbeta (13) primers were used in the PCR. The assay was immunoSEQ multiplex PCR, and TCRdb's table has in-frame clones only and misses some. The repertoire holds more than 200,000 clones, with roughly 84% as singletons. The sample comprised PBMCs. The receptor comes from a girl aged 10 to 17 in good health and CMV-seronegative.

The chain's CDR3 is CASSLGQGIYTDTQYF. DNA for the CDR3: TGTGCCAGCAGCTTGGGACAGGGGATATACACAGATACGCAGTATTTT. The rearrangement uses TRBV7-2 and TRBJ2-3, with 10 bases lining up with TRBD1. The junction had 5 bases not matched to a gene; V was cut back by 3 bases and J by 2 bases. Germline V gene sequence: CDR1 SGHTA, CDR2 FQGNSA. This CDR3 comprises 16 residues.